This T cell receptor (beta chain) was recorded in a study of T cell responses to AZD1222 COVID-19 vaccine. Overall study results and limits: Repertoire sampling occurred only after the peak T cell response. The breadth and depth of Spike-specific TCRs increased once two AZD1222 doses had been given. Donors skewed white British and female; clonal diversity was possibly underestimated. CD4 TCRs associated with vaccination spanned spike, dominating at 160-218 and 743-854.

Using immunoSEQ multiplex PCR, the repertoire was profiled, and TCRdb retains in-frame clones only, with some absent. The sample gives about 150,000 clones, roughly nine tenths of which show up once; less than 3.5% is in the top ten. The table lists this clone with a few counts. Its antigen remains unidentified. The source was peripheral blood, collected on day 0 of AZD1222 vaccination. This receptor was obtained from an adult in good health.

The CDR3 sequence: CASREDRLNTEAFF. DNA for the CDR3: TGTGCCAGCAGGGAGGACAGGTTGAACACTGAAGCTTTCTTT. The gene calls are TRBV6-4 and TRBJ1-1, with 7 nucleotides matching TRBD1. From germline, CDR1 is MRHNA and CDR2 SNTAGT. The CDR3 is 14 amino acids. Unmatched junction bases numbered 4, after V lost 6 bases and J lost 0 bases.